This entry features one TCR beta chain sequence. TCRdb's table, derived via immunoSEQ multiplex PCR, lists solely in-frame clones and lacks some. The sample includes about 2.2 million clones, around 95% of them seen just once. The data were taken from a study of shared clonotypes between healthy human individuals. Terminally differentiated effector memory CD45RA+ cells were excluded from the naive CD8 cells, which were CD45RO-negative and positively selected for CCR7. The CDR3 is 19 amino acids. Looked up from germline, CDR1 is SEHNR and CDR2 is FQNEAQ (reference sequence). V lost 5 bases to trimming and J lost 5 bases; unmatched junction nucleotides: 19.

The V and J genes are TRBV7-9 and TRBJ2-7, with 12 bases aligning to TRBD2. The specimen sequenced was naive CD8+ T cells from PBMCs. The TCR originated in a man aged 18 to 35 in good health. Some clones in this sample may be carry-over from other donors' samples. CDR3 in DNA: TGTGCCAGCAGCCCCCTGGGACTAGCGGGTTCTCGACGTAACGACGAGCAGTACTTC. Its translation is CASSPLGLAGSRRNDEQYF.